This TCR beta chain stems from a study of beta chain features in type 1 diabetes. CDR3 length equals 14 residues. Germline V gene sequence: CDR1 SGHTA, CDR2 FQGTGA. With 10 bases clipped from V and 6 bases from J, the junction kept 11 bases outside the gene matches. There was one heparinised blood draw per donor, averaging roughly 110 mL. The isolated RNA, all of it, was reverse transcribed, so expressed TCRB transcripts were what got sequenced. Clones were read by immunoSEQ multiplex PCR, and TCRdb kept only the in-frame ones, dropping some. The sample gives about 290,000 clones, approximately 8% of which show up once; 1% is in the top ten.

V is TRBV7-3 and J is TRBJ2-3; 9 nucleotides agree with TRBD1. The TCR originated in a woman aged 18-30 years in good health. Sequencing was performed on central memory CD4+ T cells from blood. The CDR3 bases are TGTGCCACCGCCTCCGGGACAGGGTCCGATACGCAGTATTTT. It is translated as CATASGTGSDTQYF.